One and the same sample provided the 22 T cell receptor beta chains below, sequenced in a study of cytomegalovirus exposure and HLA in healthy donors. Generated by immunoSEQ multiplex PCR, the TCRdb table keeps only in-frame clones and is missing some. The sample contains 100,000 to 150,000 clones, about 90% of which appear only once. Sequenced sample: PBMCs. These receptors all come from a woman aged 18-29 years in good health and CMV-seronegative.

This chain links TRBV7-2 with TRBJ1-4; possibly TRBD1 for D (6 bases). Germline V gives CDR1 SGHTA, CDR2 FQGNSA. V lost 5 bases and J 0 bases, leaving 10 bases between the germline ends. The CDR3 extends over 15 amino acids. In DNA, the CDR3 is TGTGCCAGCAGCCAGAACAGGGCAACTAATGAAAAACTGTTTTTT. Translation: CASSQNRATNEKLFF.

This clone was found once. This chain uses TRBV27 with TRBJ1-2, with D unresolved. CDR1 and CDR2 (germline): MNHEY, SMNVEV (reference sequence). Trimming took off 1 base at V and 7 bases at J, with 19 bases between the two ends. The CDR3 is 16 residues long. The CDR3: CASSLYGQASVGGYTF. The CDR3, as DNA: TGTGCCAGCAGTTTATACGGCCAGGCGTCCGTGGGTGGCTACACCTTC.

The CDR3 nucleotides are TGTGCCAGCAGCCAAGGCAGGGGGCATGAAAAACTGTTTTTT. It yields the protein CASSQGRGHEKLFF. The gene calls are TRBV13 and TRBJ1-4; TRBD1 matches 8 bases. This CDR3 region has 14 residues. Germline loops: CDR1 PRHDT, CDR2 FYEKMQ (reference sequence). V gave up 5 bases and J gave up 6 bases; unmatched junction bases: 5. The complete variable domain, with remaining parts taken from reference TRBV13 and TRBJ1-4, reads AAGVIQSPRHLIKEKRETATLKCYPIPRHDTVYWYQQGPGQDPQFLISFYEKMQSDKGSIPDRFSAQQFSDYHSELNMSSLELGDSALYFCASSQGRGHEKLFFGSGTQLSVL.

This clone was counted between two and nine times. This sequence joins TRBV6-1 and TRBJ2-1, with unresolved D. CDR1 is MNHNS and CDR2 is SASEGT in the germline V gene. The CDR3 extends over 12 amino acids. V dropped 4 bases and J dropped 4 bases, with 5 bases sitting between them. Here the CDR3 reads CASSVQYNEQFF. The CDR3 region has the DNA TGTGCCAGCAGTGTGCAGTACAATGAGCAGTTCTTC.

The rearrangement links TRBV18 to TRBJ1-4; the D gene is possibly TRBD1 (5 bases). The V gene lost 6 bases and the J gene lost 5 bases, with 16 bases spanning the gap. Germline V lookup: CDR1 KGHSH, CDR2 LQKENI. The CDR3 loop spans 15 amino acids. CDR3 bases: TGTGCCAGCTCCCATTGGACACGTCTGAATGAAAAACTGTTTTTT. Translating it yields CASSHWTRLNEKLFF.

V and J are TRBV6-5 and TRBJ2-5, with 7 bases fitting TRBD1. The CDR3 has 15 residues. V gave up 5 bases and J gave up 6 bases; unmatched junction bases: 12. CDR1 is MNHEY, CDR2 SVGAGI, per germline. The CDR3 reads CASSQRGRDSQTQYF. DNA of the CDR3: TGTGCCAGCAGTCAAAGGGGACGGGACAGTCAGACCCAGTACTTC.

Turning to this clone: Other DNA sequences from this sample encode an identical CDR3 as well. The V and J genes are TRBV5-1 and TRBJ1-1, with 8 bases that match TRBD1. Germline trimming cut 4 bases from V and 1 base from J; bases unmatched to any gene: 6. From germline, CDR1 is SGHRS and CDR2 YFSETQ. The CDR3 is 15 amino acids. The CDR3 coding sequence is TGCGCCAGCAGCCTCTCCGGACAGGGGAACACTGAAGCTTTCTTT. Translating it yields CASSLSGQGNTEAFF.

The chain joins TRBV9 to TRBJ2-1; D is undetermined. Trimming removed 3 bases from V and 2 bases from J, with 12 bases in between. Germline CDR1 is SGDLS and CDR2 is YYNGEE. The CDR3 loop spans 15 amino acids. The CDR3 loop reads CASSADLNPYNEQFF. DNA for the CDR3: TGTGCCAGCAGCGCCGACTTAAACCCCTACAATGAGCAGTTCTTC.

The genes are TRBV6-5 and TRBJ1-5; 10 bases map to TRBD1. The CDR3 is 15 residues long. Germline CDR1 and CDR2: MNHEY and SVGAGI. Trimming cost V 4 bases and J 5 bases; bases outside gene matches: 5. DNA for the CDR3: TGTGCCAGCAGTTCCCCCGGACAGGGGGATCAGCCCCAGCATTTT. Encoded protein: CASSSPGQGDQPQHF.

The genes are TRBV5-1 and TRBJ1-1; possible D gene TRBD1, 5 bases. Germline assignment: CDR1 SGHRS and CDR2 YFSETQ. The CDR3 has 13 amino acids. The V gene lost 0 bases and the J gene lost 11 bases, with 14 bases spanning the gap. CDR3 sequence: CASSLGMTEVAFF. Written as DNA, the CDR3 is TGCGCCAGCAGCTTGGGGATGACAGAGGTGGCTTTCTTT.

J is TRBJ2-1 and V is TRBV5-5; no clear D gene. CDR3 length: 14 amino acids. Germline lookup yields CDR1 SGHKS and CDR2 YYEKEE (reference sequence). V lost 0 bases to trimming and J lost 7 bases, with 11 bases between them. The CDR3 here is CASSLVRGGNEQFF. The CDR3 nucleotides read TGTGCCAGCAGCTTGGTACGAGGTGGGAATGAGCAGTTCTTC.

This clone has a single count. The genes are TRBV2 and TRBJ1-2; 9 nucleotides agree with TRBD1. In germline, CDR1 is SNHLY, CDR2 FYNNEI. CDR3 length equals 13 residues. Trimming removed 5 bases from V and 7 bases from J; junction bases left unmatched: 5. CDR3 protein: CASSSTGGAGYTF. Written as DNA, the CDR3 is TGTGCCAGCAGTTCCACAGGGGGCGCTGGCTACACCTTC. Drawing the rest from reference TRBV2 and TRBJ1-2, the complete variable domain is EPEVTQTPSHQVTQMGQEVILRCVPISNHLYFYWYRQILGQKVEFLVSFYNNEISEKSEIFDDQFSVERPDGSNFTLKIRSTKLEDSAMYFCASSSTGGAGYTFGSGTRLTVV.

The chain is built from TRBV7-8 and TRBJ1-2; D uncertain. This CDR3 is built from 15 residues. The ends were cut back, 2 bases at V and 4 bases at J, with 14 bases in the middle. In germline, CDR1 is SGHVS, CDR2 FQNEAQ. CDR3 residues: CASSLSVPAVYGYTF. The CDR3 DNA reads as TGTGCCAGCAGCTTAAGTGTCCCCGCGGTCTATGGCTACACCTTC. Filled out from reference TRBV7-8 and TRBJ1-2, the complete variable domain reads GAGVSQSPRYKVAKRGQDVALRCDPISGHVSLFWYQQALGQGPEFLTYFQNEAQLDKSGLPSDRFFAERPEGSVSTLKIQRTQQEDSAVYLCASSLSVPAVYGYTFGSGTRLTVV.

This chain connects TRBV9 to TRBJ2-1; 8 nucleotides agree with TRBD1. With V trimmed by 4 bases and J by 4 bases, 7 bases remained unmatched. CDR1 is SGDLS, CDR2 YYNGEE, per germline. The CDR3 contains 15 residues. DNA of the CDR3: TGTGCCAGCAGCTCGAGACAGGGGCAGTACAATGAGCAGTTCTTC. Its translation is CASSSRQGQYNEQFF.

The chain employs TRBV7-9 and TRBJ2-7; tentatively, D is TRBD1 (6 bases). The CDR3 extends over 12 amino acids. V was pared by 5 bases and J by 4 bases, with 9 bases between. The germline CDR1 and CDR2 sequences are SEHNR and FQNEAQ (reference sequence). CDR3 coding DNA: TGTGCCAGCAGCCGGACAGAATACGAGCAGTACTTC. It yields the protein CASSRTEYEQYF.

This chain links TRBV19 with TRBJ1-2; TRBD1 aligns across 10 bases. After removal of 6 bases from V and 4 bases from J, the junction contained 5 bases not matched to a gene. Germline V gene lookup returns CDR1 LNHDA and CDR2 SQIVND (reference sequence). CDR3 length: 14 residues. The chain's CDR3 is CASRPDRGAYGYTF. In DNA form, the CDR3 reads TGTGCCAGTAGACCGGACAGGGGGGCCTATGGCTACACCTTC.

The chain is built from TRBV11-3 and TRBJ2-1; 13 bases are shared with TRBD2. Germline CDR1 is SGHNT and CDR2 is YENEEA. J was trimmed by 6 bases and V by 1 base; bases with no gene match: 9. The CDR3 spans 18 residues. CDR3: CASSLGRTSGSVGNEQFF. DNA of the CDR3: TGTGCCAGCAGCTTAGGCAGGACTAGCGGGAGTGTAGGCAATGAGCAGTTCTTC. Complete variable domain (other parts from reference TRBV11-3 and TRBJ2-1): EAGVVQSPRYKIIEKKQPVAFWCNPISGHNTLYWYLQNLGQGPELLIRYENEEAVDDSQLPKDRFSAERLKGVDSTLKIQPAELGDSAVYLCASSLGRTSGSVGNEQFFGPGTRLTVL.

The chain recombines TRBV4-2 with TRBJ2-7; D might be TRBD2 (6 bases). Per germline, CDR1 LGHNA and CDR2 YNFKEQ. The CDR3 sequence is 16 residues long. Trimming took 0 bases from V and 2 from J, leaving 14 bases between them. CDR3 in amino acids: CASSQEQTLAAYEQYF. CDR3 nucleotide sequence: TGTGCCAGCAGCCAAGAACAAACACTAGCAGCCTACGAGCAGTACTTC.

The table lists this clone with a count of one. The V gene is TRBV5-6, the J gene TRBJ1-1, with TRBD1 as a possible D gene (6 bases). The CDR3 loop spans 15 amino acids. Trimming left V 1 base short and J 5 bases short, with 15 bases between. The germline V gene has CDR1 SGHDT and CDR2 YYEEEE. This CDR3 is CASSLQRGRWTEAFF. CDR3 DNA: TGTGCCAGCAGCTTGCAGCGGGGGCGGTGGACTGAAGCTTTCTTT.

This clone turned up a few times. The V gene is TRBV4-1, the J gene TRBJ1-5; 11 nucleotides line up with TRBD1. The CDR3 length is 17 residues. The junction had 7 bases not matched to a gene; V was cut back by 1 base and J by 5 bases. Per germline, CDR1 MGHRA and CDR2 YSYEKL. The DNA of the CDR3 is TGCGCCAGCAGCCAAGGAGGACAGGGGGCTCGCTATCAGCCCCAGCATTTT. Amino acid sequence: CASSQGGQGARYQPQHF.

J is TRBJ1-3 and V is TRBV27; D is possibly TRBD1 (6 bases). The CDR3 covers 16 residues. The V end was cut by 5 bases, the J end by 4 bases, with 18 bases between. The germline CDR1 and CDR2 sequences are MNHEY and SMNVEV (reference sequence). CDR3 nucleotide sequence: TGTGCCAGCAGTCCTGGACAGAGAGGGTCCGGAAACACCATATATTTT. As protein: CASSPGQRGSGNTIYF.

V is TRBV28 and J is TRBJ2-7, with 7 bases that match TRBD1. Germline V gene lookup returns CDR1 MDHEN and CDR2 SYDVKM. The CDR3 runs to 16 residues. Trimming took 4 bases from V and 2 from J; bases not matched to a gene: 11. The CDR3 DNA reads as TGTGCCAGCAGTTGGCCGGGACAGATAAAAACCTACGAGCAGTACTTC. Translated: CASSWPGQIKTYEQYF.